This is a list of T cell receptor beta chains from one sample in a study of blood T cell repertoires in COVID-19. Using immunoSEQ multiplex PCR, the repertoire was profiled, and TCRdb retains in-frame clones only, with some absent. The table records over 250,000 clones, nearly 90% of them present only once. Sequenced material: PBMCs or T cells enriched from blood (not recorded which). These receptors originate from an older woman who had recovered from COVID-19. The conserved cysteine and the conserved F or W are not part of the CDR3 here. The order of the fields is CDR3 protein, V gene, D gene, J gene. D genes are given only for firm matches.

AKPDSGGNTIY	TRBV10-1	-	TRBJ1-3
ASGLGLSSGNTIY	TRBV28	-	TRBJ1-3
ASSPFRWGPTPGNTIY	TRBV7-9	-	TRBJ1-3
ASSLGGGEEPQH	TRBV7-9	-	TRBJ1-5
ASSGGVRYEQY	TRBV2	-	TRBJ2-7
ASSEIAGVSDTQY	TRBV10-2	TRBD2	TRBJ2-3
ASSPDGAWYQETQY	TRBV9	-	TRBJ2-5
ASSGASGRQDEKLF	TRBV5-1	-	TRBJ1-4
ATIPPGTGLGYT	TRBV6-5	TRBD1	TRBJ1-2
ATSASQGSNEKLF	TRBV15	-	TRBJ1-4
ASTQQGIRDNEQF	TRBV2	-	TRBJ2-1
ASTPGTQETQY	TRBV7-7	-	TRBJ2-5
ASSLGSFYGYT	TRBV11-2	-	TRBJ1-2
ARSANNRANYGYT	TRBV5-3	-	TRBJ1-2
ASRIHGQDGYT	TRBV3-1/TRBV3-2	TRBD1	TRBJ1-2
ASSLGTGSNQPQH	TRBV28	TRBD1	TRBJ1-5
ASSPRLYNEQF	TRBV9	-	TRBJ2-1
ASSRGGPTYEQY	TRBV3-1/TRBV3-2	-	TRBJ2-7
ASSSLAPYNEQF	TRBV27	-	TRBJ2-1
ASSARWQSIDNYGYT	TRBV21-1	-	TRBJ1-2
ASSSPRDEQF	TRBV13	-	TRBJ2-1
AISESDRINSPLH	TRBV10-3	-	TRBJ1-6
SAGHRLGTEAF	TRBV29-1	-	TRBJ1-1
ASSPPGAGGPTDTQY	TRBV6-6	TRBD2	TRBJ2-3
ASSLDRQPQETQY	TRBV11-2	-	TRBJ2-5
ASSPDRDYSPLH	TRBV5-1	TRBD1	TRBJ1-6
ASSRGRGGTDTQY	TRBV11-2	TRBD2	TRBJ2-3
ASTGQGASGNTIY	TRBV10-2	TRBD1	TRBJ1-3
ASSYSKGISNGYT	TRBV6-5	-	TRBJ1-2
ASTRGAGVVEQF	TRBV19	-	TRBJ2-1
ATSDLPISGSTGELF	TRBV24-1	TRBD2	TRBJ2-2
ASSFLPTRTDTQY	TRBV4-1	-	TRBJ2-3
ASSAGSNQPQH	TRBV5-1	-	TRBJ1-5
ATSRVTYSNQPQH	TRBV15	-	TRBJ1-5
ATSTLARDSYEQY	TRBV15	-	TRBJ2-7
ATSSGQGTTEAF	TRBV24-1	TRBD1	TRBJ1-1
ASSLSWVGGGIGAYEQY	TRBV5-8	-	TRBJ2-7
ASSGAGTGAEKLF	TRBV5-1	TRBD1	TRBJ1-4
ASSPDRHNQPQH	TRBV5-5	-	TRBJ1-5
ATSEYYEQY	TRBV24-1	-	TRBJ2-7
ASSSPKRERLETQY	TRBV6-5	TRBD2	TRBJ2-5
ASSVRAGMEYGYT	TRBV9	-	TRBJ1-2
ASTDGGDNYGYT	TRBV5-6	-	TRBJ1-2
SSRTGGEQY	TRBV20-1	-	TRBJ2-7
ASSLQGALTIY	TRBV7-9	-	TRBJ1-3
ASLVQGPETQY	TRBV6-5	-	TRBJ2-5
ASSSGTSGRLNPYEQY	TRBV7-9	TRBD2	TRBJ2-7
ASSPPNTANEKLF	TRBV18	-	TRBJ1-4
SVGFTGGGPQETQY	TRBV29-1	TRBD2	TRBJ2-5
AISEPTAHHRELF	TRBV10-3	-	TRBJ2-2
ASSPPGGNEQF	TRBV12-3/TRBV12-4	-	TRBJ2-1
ASSSRRESYEQY	TRBV7-2	-	TRBJ2-7
ASSLAAGVGYEQY	TRBV7-2	TRBD2	TRBJ2-7
ASSLWGSSDREFGYT	TRBV5-1	TRBD1	TRBJ1-2